This is a list of T cell receptor beta chains from one sample in a study of beta chain features in type 1 diabetes. Profiling relied on immunoSEQ multiplex PCR, and the TCRdb table lists in-frame clones only, not all of them. The sample consists of 970,000 or so clones, roughly a sixth of them appearing once. Sequencing input: naive CD4+ T cells from blood. The receptors derive from a woman aged 18-29 years in good health. CDR3s include the opening cysteine and the closing phenylalanine or tryptophan. Each record gives: CDR3 protein, CDR3 DNA, clone size, J gene, D gene, V gene. A D gene is named only where the DNA matches it firmly. Not all rows give a size; the values are once, few, many and, for expanded clones, a class.

CDR3: CASSPQPGQGAGELFF
DNA: TGTGCCAGCAGCCCCCAACCGGGACAGGGAGCCGGGGAGCTGTTTTTT
size: many
J: TRBJ2-2
D: TRBD1
V: TRBV9

CDR3: CASSLETGNGYTF
DNA: TGTGCCAGCAGCCTGGAGACAGGGAATGGCTACACCTTC
size: -
J: TRBJ1-2
D: TRBD1
V: TRBV9

CDR3: CASSPRSGSPPDTQYF
DNA: TGTGCCAGCAGCCCCCGTAGCGGGAGCCCCCCAGATACGCAGTATTTT
size: few
J: TRBJ2-3
D: TRBD2
V: TRBV9

CDR3: CAWSVQSRSPTPHWFNEQFF
DNA: TGTGCCTGGAGTGTACAGTCCAGGTCCCCAACTCCGCATTGGTTCAATGAGCAGTTCTTC
size: -
J: TRBJ2-1
D: -
V: TRBV30

CDR3: CSVRQGARYEQYF
DNA: TGCAGCGTCCGACAGGGGGCCCGCTACGAGCAGTACTTC
size: -
J: TRBJ2-7
D: TRBD1
V: TRBV29-1

CDR3: CSAGDIDTQYF
DNA: TGCAGTGCTGGGGACATAGATACGCAGTATTTT
size: -
J: TRBJ2-3
D: -
V: TRBV20-1

CDR3: CASSIVSAGLVYEQYF
DNA: TGTGCCAGTAGTATAGTCTCGGCTGGACTAGTCTACGAGCAGTACTTC
size: -
J: TRBJ2-7
D: TRBD2
V: TRBV19

CDR3: CATGLAGANEQFF
DNA: TGTGCCACCGGACTAGCGGGAGCAAATGAGCAGTTCTTC
size: -
J: TRBJ2-1
D: TRBD2
V: TRBV5-4

CDR3: CASNPGQGFRGDYGYTF
DNA: TGTGCCAGCAACCCGGGACAAGGGTTTCGCGGGGACTATGGCTACACCTTC
size: -
J: TRBJ1-2
D: -
V: TRBV7-3

CDR3: CASSFTHNTEAFF
DNA: TGTGCCAGCAGTTTTACACACAACACTGAAGCTTTCTTT
size: -
J: TRBJ1-1
D: -
V: TRBV28

CDR3: CASSPGLARYNEQFF
DNA: TGTGCCAGCTCTCCCGGACTAGCGCGCTACAATGAGCAGTTCTTC
size: -
J: TRBJ2-1
D: TRBD2
V: TRBV18

CDR3: CASSPPLGQRPYEQYF
DNA: TGTGCCAGCAGCCCCCCCCTGGGACAGAGACCCTACGAGCAGTACTTC
size: -
J: TRBJ2-7
D: TRBD1
V: TRBV7-8

CDR3: CASSDGAYEQYF
DNA: TGTGCCAGCAGTGACGGAGCGTACGAGCAGTACTTC
size: few
J: TRBJ2-7
D: -
V: TRBV2

CDR3: CASTTSGFGTDTQYF
DNA: TGTGCCAGTACGACTAGCGGGTTCGGCACAGATACGCAGTATTTT
size: -
J: TRBJ2-3
D: TRBD2
V: TRBV19

CDR3: CASSFYPGQGRASNQPQHF
DNA: TGTGCCAGTAGTTTCTATCCGGGACAGGGGAGAGCTAGCAATCAGCCCCAGCATTTT
size: -
J: TRBJ1-5
D: TRBD1
V: TRBV19

CDR3: CASSLGLAGLYNEQFF
DNA: TGTGCCAGCAGCTTGGGACTAGCGGGTTTGTACAATGAGCAGTTCTTC
size: few
J: TRBJ2-1
D: TRBD2
V: TRBV5-4

CDR3: CASSIPTGFATNEKLFF
DNA: TGTGCCAGCAGCATCCCGACAGGGTTTGCAACTAATGAAAAACTGTTTTTT
size: -
J: TRBJ1-4
D: TRBD1
V: TRBV28

CDR3: CASSLGGPGELFF
DNA: TGTGCCAGCAGCTTAGGGGGTCCCGGGGAGCTGTTTTTT
size: few
J: TRBJ2-2
D: -
V: TRBV11-2

CDR3: CARMAPGHRALYEQYF
DNA: TGTGCCAGAATGGCCCCGGGGCACAGGGCACTCTACGAGCAGTACTTC
size: -
J: TRBJ2-7
D: -
V: TRBV28

CDR3: CASSRRRLAGGADTQYF
DNA: TGTGCCAGCAGCAGACGGCGACTAGCGGGAGGCGCAGATACGCAGTATTTT
size: few
J: TRBJ2-3
D: TRBD2
V: TRBV27

CDR3: CASSTHWDSGANVLTF
DNA: TGCGCCAGCAGCACCCATTGGGACTCTGGGGCCAACGTCCTGACTTTC
size: few
J: TRBJ2-6
D: -
V: TRBV5-1

CDR3: CASSKDLLRGQETQYF
DNA: TGTGCCAGCAGCAAAGACCTCCTCCGGGGCCAAGAGACCCAGTACTTC
size: few
J: TRBJ2-5
D: -
V: TRBV28

CDR3: CASSSQTSSGETQYF
DNA: TGTGCCAGCAGCTCCCAGACCTCTAGTGGAGAGACCCAGTACTTC
size: few
J: TRBJ2-5
D: -
V: TRBV7-9

CDR3: CASSQDPIFHEQFF
DNA: TGCGCCAGCAGCCAAGATCCCATTTTTCATGAGCAGTTCTTC
size: few
J: TRBJ2-1
D: -
V: TRBV4-3

CDR3: CASSLPNQLNRGEAFF
DNA: TGTGCCAGCAGTTTGCCCAACCAACTTAACCGGGGTGAAGCTTTCTTT
size: -
J: TRBJ1-1
D: -
V: TRBV28

CDR3: CASSLLAGGDQPQHF
DNA: TGTGCCAGCAGTTTATTAGCAGGCGGGGATCAGCCCCAGCATTTT
size: once
J: TRBJ1-5
D: -
V: TRBV27

CDR3: CASSSGETGKTFF
DNA: TGTGCCAGCAGTTCAGGGGAAACAGGGAAAACTTTCTTT
size: -
J: TRBJ1-1
D: -
V: TRBV6-5

CDR3: CATGAGGADEKLFF
DNA: TGTGCCACCGGAGCCGGGGGTGCGGATGAAAAACTGTTTTTT
size: few
J: TRBJ1-4
D: -
V: TRBV15

CDR3: CASSFGSSYNEQFF
DNA: TGTGCCAGCAGCTTCGGATCCTCCTACAATGAGCAGTTCTTC
size: few
J: TRBJ2-1
D: -
V: TRBV5-4